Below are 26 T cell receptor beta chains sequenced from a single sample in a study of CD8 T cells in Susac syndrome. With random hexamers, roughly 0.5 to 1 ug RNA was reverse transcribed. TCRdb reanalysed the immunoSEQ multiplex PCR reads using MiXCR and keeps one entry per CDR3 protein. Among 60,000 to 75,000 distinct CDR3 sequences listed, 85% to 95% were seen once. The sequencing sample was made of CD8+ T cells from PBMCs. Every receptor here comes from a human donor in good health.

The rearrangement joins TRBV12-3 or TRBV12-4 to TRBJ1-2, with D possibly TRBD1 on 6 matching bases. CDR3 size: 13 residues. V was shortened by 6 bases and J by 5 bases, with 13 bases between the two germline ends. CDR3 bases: TGTGCCAGCAGCCGACAGGTCCCTTATGGCTACACCTTC. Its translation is CASSRQVPYGYTF.

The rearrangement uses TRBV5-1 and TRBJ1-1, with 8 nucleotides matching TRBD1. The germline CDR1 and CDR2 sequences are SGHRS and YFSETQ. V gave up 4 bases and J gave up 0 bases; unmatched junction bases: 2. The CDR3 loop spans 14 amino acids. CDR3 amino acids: CASSPTGVNTEAFF. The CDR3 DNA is TGCGCCAGCAGCCCGACAGGGGTGAACACTGAAGCTTTCTTT.

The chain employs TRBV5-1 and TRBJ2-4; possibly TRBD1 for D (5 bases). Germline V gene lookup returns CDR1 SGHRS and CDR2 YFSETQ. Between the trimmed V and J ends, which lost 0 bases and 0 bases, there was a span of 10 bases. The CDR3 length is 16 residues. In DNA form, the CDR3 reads TGCGCCAGCAGCTTGGACAGGCCTGGAGCCAAAAACATTCAGTACTTC. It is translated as CASSLDRPGAKNIQYF.

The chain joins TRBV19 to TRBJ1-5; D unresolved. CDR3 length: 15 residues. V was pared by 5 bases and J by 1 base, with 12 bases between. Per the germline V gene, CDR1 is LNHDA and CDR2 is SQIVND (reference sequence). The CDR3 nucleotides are TGTGCCAGTAGTGCTTCGGGCGGAAGCAATCAGCCCCAGCATTTT. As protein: CASSASGGSNQPQHF.

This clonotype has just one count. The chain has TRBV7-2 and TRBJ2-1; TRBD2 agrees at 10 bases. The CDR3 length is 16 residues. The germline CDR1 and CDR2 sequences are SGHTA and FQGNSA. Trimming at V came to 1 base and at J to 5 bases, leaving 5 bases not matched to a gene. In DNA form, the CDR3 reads TGTGCCAGCAGCTTAGGGCCAGCGGGGGGGGACAATGAGCAGTTCTTC. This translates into CASSLGPAGGDNEQFF.

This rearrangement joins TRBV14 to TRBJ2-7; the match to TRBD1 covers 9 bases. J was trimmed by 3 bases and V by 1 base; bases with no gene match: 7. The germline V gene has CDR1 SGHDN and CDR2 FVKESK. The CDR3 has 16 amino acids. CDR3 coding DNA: TGTGCCAGCAGCCAAGCGCGGACAGGGGCCATCTACGAGCAGTACTTC. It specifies CASSQARTGAIYEQYF. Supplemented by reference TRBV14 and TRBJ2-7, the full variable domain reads EAGVTQFPSHSVIEKGQTVTLRCDPISGHDNLYWYRRVMGKEIKFLLHFVKESKQDESGMPNNRFLAERTGGTYSTLKVQPAELEDSGVYFCASSQARTGAIYEQYFGPGTRLTVT.

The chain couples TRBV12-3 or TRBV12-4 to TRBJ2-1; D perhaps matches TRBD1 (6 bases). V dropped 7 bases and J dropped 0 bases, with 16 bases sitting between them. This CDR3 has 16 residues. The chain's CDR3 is CASTPNRASSYNEQFF. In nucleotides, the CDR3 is TGTGCCAGCACCCCGAACAGGGCCAGCTCCTACAATGAGCAGTTCTTC.

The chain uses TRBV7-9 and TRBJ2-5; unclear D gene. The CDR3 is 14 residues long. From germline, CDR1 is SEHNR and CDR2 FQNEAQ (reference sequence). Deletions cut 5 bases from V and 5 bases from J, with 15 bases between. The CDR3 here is CASSLTGPGETQYF. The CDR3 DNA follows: TGTGCCAGCAGCCTCACCGGTCCCGGGGAGACCCAGTACTTC.

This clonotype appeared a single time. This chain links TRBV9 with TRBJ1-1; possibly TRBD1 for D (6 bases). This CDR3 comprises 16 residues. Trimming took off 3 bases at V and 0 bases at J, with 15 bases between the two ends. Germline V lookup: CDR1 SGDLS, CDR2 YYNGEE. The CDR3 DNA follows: TGTGCCAGCAGCGCGCACAGGGAGTTCATGAACACTGAAGCTTTCTTT. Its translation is CASSAHREFMNTEAFF.

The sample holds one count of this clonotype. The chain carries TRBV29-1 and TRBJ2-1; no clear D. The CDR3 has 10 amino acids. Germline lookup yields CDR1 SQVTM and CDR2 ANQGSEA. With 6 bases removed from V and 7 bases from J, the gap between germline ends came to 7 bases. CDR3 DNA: TGCAGCGTCTCCCTTAATGAGCAGTTCTTC. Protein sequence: CSVSLNEQFF.

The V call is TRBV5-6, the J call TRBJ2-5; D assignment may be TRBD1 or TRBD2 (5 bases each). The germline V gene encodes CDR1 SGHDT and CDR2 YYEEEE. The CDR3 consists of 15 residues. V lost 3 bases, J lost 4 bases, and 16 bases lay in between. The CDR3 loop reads CASSSGPRNIETQYF. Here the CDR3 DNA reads TGTGCCAGCAGCTCGGGACCTAGGAACATAGAGACCCAGTACTTC.

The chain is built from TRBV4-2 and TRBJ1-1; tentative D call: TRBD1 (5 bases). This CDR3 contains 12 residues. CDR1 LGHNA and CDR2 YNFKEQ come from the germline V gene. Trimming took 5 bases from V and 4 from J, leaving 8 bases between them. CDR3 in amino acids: CASSWGGTEAFF. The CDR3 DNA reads TGTGCCAGCAGCTGGGGGGGCACTGAAGCTTTCTTT.

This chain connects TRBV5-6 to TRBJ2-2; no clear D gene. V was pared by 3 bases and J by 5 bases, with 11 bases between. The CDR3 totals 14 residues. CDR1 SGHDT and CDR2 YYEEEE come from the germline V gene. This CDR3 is CASSSSVFTGELFF. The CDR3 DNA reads TGTGCCAGCAGCTCCAGCGTCTTTACCGGGGAGCTGTTTTTT.

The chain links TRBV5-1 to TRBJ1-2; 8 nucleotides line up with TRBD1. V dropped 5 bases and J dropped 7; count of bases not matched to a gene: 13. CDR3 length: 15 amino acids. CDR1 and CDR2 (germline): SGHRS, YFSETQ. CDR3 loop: CASRRDRGLVRGYTF. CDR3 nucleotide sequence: TGCGCCAGCAGGCGAGACAGGGGCTTAGTGCGTGGCTACACCTTC.

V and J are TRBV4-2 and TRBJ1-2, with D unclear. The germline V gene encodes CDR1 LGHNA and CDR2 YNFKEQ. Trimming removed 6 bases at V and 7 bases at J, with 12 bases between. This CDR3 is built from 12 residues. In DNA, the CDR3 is TGTGCCAGCAGGAGCGGGTCCCTTGGCTACACCTTC. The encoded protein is CASRSGSLGYTF.

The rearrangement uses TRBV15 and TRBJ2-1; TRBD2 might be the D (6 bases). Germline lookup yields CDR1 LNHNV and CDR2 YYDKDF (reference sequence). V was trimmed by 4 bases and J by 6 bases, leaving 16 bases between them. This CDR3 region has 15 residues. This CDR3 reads CATSILAEGLNEQFF. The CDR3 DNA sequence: TGTGCCACCAGCATCCTCGCGGAGGGACTCAATGAGCAGTTCTTC.

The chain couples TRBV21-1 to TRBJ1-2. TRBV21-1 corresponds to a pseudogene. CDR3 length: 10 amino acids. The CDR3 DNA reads TGTGCCAGCAGCATCTATGGCTACACCTTC. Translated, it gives CASSIYGYTF.

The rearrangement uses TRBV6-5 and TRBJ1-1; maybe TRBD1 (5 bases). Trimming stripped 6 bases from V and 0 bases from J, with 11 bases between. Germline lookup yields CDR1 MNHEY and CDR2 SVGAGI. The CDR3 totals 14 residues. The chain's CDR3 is CASSLTAMNTEAFF. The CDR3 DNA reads TGTGCCAGCAGCCTGACAGCTATGAACACTGAAGCTTTCTTT.

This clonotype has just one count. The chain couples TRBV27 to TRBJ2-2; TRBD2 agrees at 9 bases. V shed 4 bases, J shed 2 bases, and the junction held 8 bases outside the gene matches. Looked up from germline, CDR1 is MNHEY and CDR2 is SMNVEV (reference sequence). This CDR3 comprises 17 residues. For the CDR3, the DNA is TGTGCCAGCAGTTCGGGACTAGCCATCATTAACACCGGGGAGCTGTTTTTT. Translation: CASSSGLAIINTGELFF.

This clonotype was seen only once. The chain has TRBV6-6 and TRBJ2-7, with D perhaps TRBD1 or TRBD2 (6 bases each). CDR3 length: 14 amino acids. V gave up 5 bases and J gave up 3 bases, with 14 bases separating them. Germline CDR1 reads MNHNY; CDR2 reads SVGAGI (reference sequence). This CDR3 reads CASSPLGGNYEQYV. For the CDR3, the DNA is TGTGCCAGCAGTCCTCTAGGGGGGAACTACGAGCAGTACGTC.

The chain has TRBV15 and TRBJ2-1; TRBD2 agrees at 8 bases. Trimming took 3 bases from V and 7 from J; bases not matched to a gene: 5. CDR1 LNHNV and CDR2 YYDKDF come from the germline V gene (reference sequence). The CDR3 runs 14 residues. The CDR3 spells CATSRGGLGNEQFF. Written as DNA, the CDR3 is TGTGCCACCAGCAGGGGGGGACTAGGGAATGAGCAGTTCTTC.

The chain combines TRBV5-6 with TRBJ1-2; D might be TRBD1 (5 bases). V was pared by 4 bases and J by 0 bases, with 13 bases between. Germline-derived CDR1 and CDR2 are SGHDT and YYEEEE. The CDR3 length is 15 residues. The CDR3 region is CASSATGLSNYGYTF. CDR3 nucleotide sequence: TGTGCCAGCAGCGCTACAGGACTTTCTAACTATGGCTACACCTTC.

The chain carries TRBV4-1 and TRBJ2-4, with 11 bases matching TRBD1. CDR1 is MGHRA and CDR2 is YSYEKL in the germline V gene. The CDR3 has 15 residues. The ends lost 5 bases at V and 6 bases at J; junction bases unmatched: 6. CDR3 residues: CASSARDRGANIQYF. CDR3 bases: TGCGCCAGCAGCGCTCGGGACAGGGGGGCAAACATTCAGTACTTC.

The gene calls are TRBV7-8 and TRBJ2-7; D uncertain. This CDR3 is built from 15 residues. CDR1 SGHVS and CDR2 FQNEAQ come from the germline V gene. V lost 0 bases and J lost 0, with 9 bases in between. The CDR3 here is CASSLAAVSSYEQYF. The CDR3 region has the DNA TGTGCCAGCAGCTTAGCGGCGGTCTCCTCCTACGAGCAGTACTTC.

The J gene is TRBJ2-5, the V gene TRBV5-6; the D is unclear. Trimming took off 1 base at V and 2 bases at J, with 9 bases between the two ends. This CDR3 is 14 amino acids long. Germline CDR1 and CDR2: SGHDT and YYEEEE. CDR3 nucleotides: TGTGCCAGCAGCTTGCTGCAGATTCAAGAGACCCAGTACTTC. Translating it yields CASSLLQIQETQYF.

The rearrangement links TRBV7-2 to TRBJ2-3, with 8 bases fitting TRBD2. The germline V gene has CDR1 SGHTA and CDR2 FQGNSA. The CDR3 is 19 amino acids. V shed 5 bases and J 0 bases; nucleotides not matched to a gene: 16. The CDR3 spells CASSLKVLLSGGSTDTQYF. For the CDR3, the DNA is TGTGCCAGCAGCCTCAAAGTCCTCCTCTCGGGGGGGAGCACAGATACGCAGTATTTT.